One and the same sample provided the 9 T cell receptor beta chains below, sequenced in a study of molecular identifiers for immune sequencing clone quantification. TCRdb reprocessed the PCR reads via MiXCR and lists one record per CDR3 protein. The table has over 550,000 distinct CDR3 sequences, around 25% seen once. The source material was naive CD8+ T cells from blood, with Jurkat cell RNA spiked in. Specified subset: FACS-sorted CD8+CD4-CCR7+CD45RA+ naive T cells. Source of these receptors: a human donor in good health. Some libraries in this study had Jurkat cell RNA spiked in.

This clonotype occurred a few times. The rearrangement joins TRBV27 to TRBJ2-5; TRBD2 aligns across 8 bases. The J segment lost 3 bases and the V segment lost 4 bases, leaving 7 bases of the junction unmatched. The CDR3 runs 15 residues. Germline-derived CDR1 and CDR2 are MNHEY and SMNVEV (reference sequence). Here the CDR3 DNA reads TGTGCCAGCAGTTCTCGCAGCGGGAGAGAAGAGACCCAGTACTTC. Translation gives CASSSRSGREETQYF.

Comments on this clonotype: One junction end disagrees with the germline gene, perhaps due to a read error. V and J are TRBV11-1 and TRBJ2-2, with 14 bases fitting TRBD2. The CDR3 has 20 residues. Per the germline V gene, CDR1 is SGHAT and CDR2 is FQDESV (reference sequence). Here the CDR3 reads CASSLESGLAGDKDTGELSF. The CDR3 DNA sequence: TGTGCCAGCAGCTTAGAGTCGGGACTAGCGGGAGATAAGGACACCGGGGAGCTGTCTTTT. The whole variable domain, filled in from reference TRBV11-1 and TRBJ2-2, reads EAEVAQSPRYKITEKSQAVAFWCDPISGHATLYWYRQILGQGPELLVQFQDESVVDDSQLPKDRFSAERLKGVDSTLKIQPAELGDSAMYLCASSLESGLAGDKDTGELSFGEGSRLTVL.

In regard to this clonotype: A much larger clone differs by one base, so this may be a read error. This chain links TRBV7-3 with TRBJ2-6, with D possibly being TRBD1 or TRBD2 (5 bases each). With 5 bases removed from V and 0 bases from J, the gap between germline ends came to 23 bases. Germline V gene lookup returns CDR1 SGHTA and CDR2 FQGTGA. This CDR3 is built from 20 residues. The CDR3 DNA is TGTGCCAGCAGCCCAACTTTACCGGGACGGGGACCCTCTGGGGCCAACGTCCTGACTTTC. Its protein is CASSPTLPGRGPSGANVLTF.

The gene calls are TRBV4-2 and TRBJ1-1; no reliable D call. The V end was cut by 0 bases, the J end by 1 base, with 18 bases between. Germline loops: CDR1 LGHNA, CDR2 YNFKEQ. The CDR3 has 18 residues. CDR3 coding DNA: TGTGCCAGCAGCCAAGACGACTTTAACGGTCCTCCGAACACTGAAGCTTTCTTT. Protein sequence: CASSQDDFNGPPNTEAFF.

In its sample, this clonotype was seen a few times. The chain uses TRBV19 and TRBJ1-5; a weak D match, TRBD1 (6 bases). Germline V CDR1 and CDR2: LNHDA, SQIVND (reference sequence). The CDR3 is made up of 15 amino acids. V was clipped by 3 bases and J by 4 bases, with 13 bases between them. The chain's CDR3 is CASSIYGQGNQPQHF. The CDR3 region has the DNA TGTGCCAGTAGTATTTACGGGCAGGGGAATCAGCCCCAGCATTTT.

Comment on this clonotype: In this CDR3 the conserved last residue, phenylalanine or tryptophan, is missing, so a read error is likely. The CDR3 region has the DNA TGTGCCAGCAGTTTAGCCGGGGCTGCAGCTTTCCTT. Protein product: CASSLAGAAAFL. The chain carries TRBV27 and TRBJ1-1; D may be TRBD1 (5 bases). V lost 2 bases, J lost 10 bases, and 11 bases lay in between. Germline CDR1 and CDR2: MNHEY and SMNVEV (reference sequence). The CDR3 extends over 12 amino acids.

This clonotype was observed at least ten times. The chain links TRBV7-9 to TRBJ2-7, with 11 nucleotides matching TRBD2. The CDR3 is 16 amino acids. Germline assignment: CDR1 SEHNR and CDR2 FQNEAQ (reference sequence). V lost 4 bases, J lost 4 bases, and 9 bases stayed unmatched. The CDR3 reads CASSYNTIAGGYEQYF. The CDR3 DNA sequence: TGTGCCAGCAGCTACAACACGATAGCGGGAGGGTACGAGCAGTACTTC.

For this clonotype: A read error may produce the germline difference seen at one junction end. This chain links TRBV10-3 with TRBJ2-7; tentatively, D is TRBD1 (6 bases). The germline V gene has CDR1 ENHRY and CDR2 SYGVKD. CDR3 length: 15 residues. The CDR3 DNA reads TGTGCCATCAGCGGCCCTCAGGGGATCACCTACAAGCAGTACTTC. This codes for CAISGPQGITYKQYF.

This clonotype was seen ten or more times. The chain joins TRBV6-2 or TRBV6-3 to TRBJ2-7, with TRBD2 identical over 8 bases. This CDR3 spans 13 amino acids. Germline V gene sequence: CDR1 MNHEY, CDR2 SVGEGT. J lost 2 bases, V lost 5 bases, and 2 bases had no gene match. The CDR3 region is CASSTGLAYEQYF. Written as DNA, the CDR3 is TGTGCCAGCAGTACGGGACTAGCCTACGAGCAGTACTTC.